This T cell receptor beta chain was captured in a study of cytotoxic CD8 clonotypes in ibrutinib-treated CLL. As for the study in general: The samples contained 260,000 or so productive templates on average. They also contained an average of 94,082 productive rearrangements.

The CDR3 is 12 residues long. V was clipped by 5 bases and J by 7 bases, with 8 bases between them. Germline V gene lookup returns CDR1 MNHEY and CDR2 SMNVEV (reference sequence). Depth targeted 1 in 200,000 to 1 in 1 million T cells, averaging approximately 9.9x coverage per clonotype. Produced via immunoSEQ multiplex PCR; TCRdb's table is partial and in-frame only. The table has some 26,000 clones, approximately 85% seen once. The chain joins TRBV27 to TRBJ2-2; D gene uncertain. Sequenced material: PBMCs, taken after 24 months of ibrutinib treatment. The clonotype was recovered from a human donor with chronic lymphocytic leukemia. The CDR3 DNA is TGTGCCAGCAGTCCCACTATCGGGGAGCTGTTTTTT. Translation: CASSPTIGELFF.